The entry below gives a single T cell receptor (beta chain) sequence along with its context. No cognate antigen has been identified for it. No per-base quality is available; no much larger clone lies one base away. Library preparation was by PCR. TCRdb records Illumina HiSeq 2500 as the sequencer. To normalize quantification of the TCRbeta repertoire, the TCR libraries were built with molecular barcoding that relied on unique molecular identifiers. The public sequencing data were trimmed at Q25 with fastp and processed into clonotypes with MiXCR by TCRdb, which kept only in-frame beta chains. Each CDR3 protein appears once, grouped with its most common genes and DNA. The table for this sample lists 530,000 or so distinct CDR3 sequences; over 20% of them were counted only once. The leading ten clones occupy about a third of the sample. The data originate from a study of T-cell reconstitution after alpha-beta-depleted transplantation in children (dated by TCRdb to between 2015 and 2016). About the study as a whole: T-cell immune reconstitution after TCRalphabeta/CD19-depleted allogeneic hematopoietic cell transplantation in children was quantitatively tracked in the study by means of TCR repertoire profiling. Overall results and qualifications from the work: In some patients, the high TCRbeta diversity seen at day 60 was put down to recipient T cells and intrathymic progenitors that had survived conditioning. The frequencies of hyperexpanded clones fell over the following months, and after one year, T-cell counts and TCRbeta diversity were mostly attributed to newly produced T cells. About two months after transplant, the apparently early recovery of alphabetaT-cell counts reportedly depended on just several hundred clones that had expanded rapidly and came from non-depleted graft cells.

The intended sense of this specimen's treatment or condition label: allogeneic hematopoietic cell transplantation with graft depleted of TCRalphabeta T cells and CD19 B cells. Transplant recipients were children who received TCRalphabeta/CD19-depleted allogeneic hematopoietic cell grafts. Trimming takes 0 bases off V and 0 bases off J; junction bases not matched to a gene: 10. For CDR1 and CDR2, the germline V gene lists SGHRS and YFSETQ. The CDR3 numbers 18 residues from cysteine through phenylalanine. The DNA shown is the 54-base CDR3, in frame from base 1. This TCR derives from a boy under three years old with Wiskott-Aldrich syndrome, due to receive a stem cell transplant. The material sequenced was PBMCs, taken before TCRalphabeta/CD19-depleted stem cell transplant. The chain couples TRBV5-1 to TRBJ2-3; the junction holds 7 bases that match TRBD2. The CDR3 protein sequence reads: CASSLGGRSGASTDTQYF. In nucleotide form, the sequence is TGCGCCAGCAGCTTGGGGGGACGGAGCGGGGCGAGCACAGATACGCAGTATTTT. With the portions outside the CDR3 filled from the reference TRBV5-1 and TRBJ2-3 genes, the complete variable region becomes KAGVTQTPRYLIKTRGQQVTLSCSPISGHRSVSWYQQTPGQGLQFLFEYFSETQRNKGNFPGRFSGRQFSNSRSEMNVSTLELGDSALYLCASSLGGRSGASTDTQYFGPGTRLTVL.